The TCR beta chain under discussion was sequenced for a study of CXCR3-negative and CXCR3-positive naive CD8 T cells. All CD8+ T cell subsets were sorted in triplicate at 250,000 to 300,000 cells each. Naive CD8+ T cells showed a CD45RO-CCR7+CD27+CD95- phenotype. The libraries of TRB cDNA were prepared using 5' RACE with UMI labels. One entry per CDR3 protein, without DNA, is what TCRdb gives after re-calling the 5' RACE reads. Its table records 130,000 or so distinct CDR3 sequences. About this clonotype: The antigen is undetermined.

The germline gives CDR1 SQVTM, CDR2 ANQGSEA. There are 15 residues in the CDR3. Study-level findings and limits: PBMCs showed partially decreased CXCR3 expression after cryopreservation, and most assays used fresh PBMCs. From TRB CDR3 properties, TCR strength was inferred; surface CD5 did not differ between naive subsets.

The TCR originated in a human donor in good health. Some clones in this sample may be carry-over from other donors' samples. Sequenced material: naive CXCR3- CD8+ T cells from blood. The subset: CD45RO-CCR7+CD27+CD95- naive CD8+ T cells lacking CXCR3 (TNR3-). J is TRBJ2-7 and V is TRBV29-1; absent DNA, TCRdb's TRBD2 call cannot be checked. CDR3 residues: CSVEDLGGLVYEQYF.